The T cell receptor (beta chain) under discussion was sequenced for a study of post-analysis software for immune sequencing data. Background on the study: Several disease courses (relapsing-remitting, secondary progressive and progressive-relapsing) of multiple sclerosis were included. Study-wide points: Elevated frequency relative to controls characterized 4 or 5 TRBV segments in patients, TRBV5-6, TRBV5-1 and TRBV20-1 among them.

This clonotype was seen a few times. Its antigen remains unidentified. Germline V gene lookup returns CDR1 MNHEY and CDR2 SVGAGI. The CDR3 consists of 18 residues. V was pared by 4 bases and J by 5 bases, with 18 bases of the junction left unmatched. Unique molecular identifiers were carried by the TCR beta cDNA libraries. A population of roughly 0.9 to 11 million T cells gave rise to about half a million cDNA molecules. One entry per CDR3 protein results from TCRdb running MiXCR on the PCR reads. The sample carries hundreds of thousands of distinct CDR3 sequences, over 35% recorded once. The sample comprised blood. The TCR sequence derives from a girl aged 5 to 17 with multiple sclerosis. The chain links TRBV6-5 to TRBJ2-7; 9 nucleotides align to TRBD1. CDR3 bases: TGTGCCAGCAGTTCCAACTGGCTCATATCGGGACAGGGCAACGAGCAGTACTTC. This translates into CASSSNWLISGQGNEQYF.